Shown below are 3 T cell receptor beta chains from a single sample sequenced in a study of T cell responses to AZD1222 COVID-19 vaccine. Libraries were prepared by immunoSEQ multiplex PCR; TCRdb keeps only in-frame clonotypes and omits some of them. The table lists 150,000 to 200,000 clones, roughly 92% of them singletons. Sample: peripheral blood, taken 28 days after the second AZD1222 dose. The receptors derive from an adult who received the AZD1222 COVID-19 vaccine.

DNA of the CDR3: TGTGCCAGCAGGGGCCGGGGACACCAAGGAGAGACCCAGTACTTC. Translated: CASRGRGHQGETQYF. V and J are TRBV6-6 and TRBJ2-5; weak D call: TRBD1 (6 bases). From germline, CDR1 is MNHNY and CDR2 SVGAGI (reference sequence). Trimming stripped 6 bases from V and 4 bases from J, with 18 bases between. The CDR3 has 15 amino acids.

The CDR3 bases are TGTGCCTGGAGTGTAATGGAGGGTAGCAATCAGCCCCAGCATTTT. Residues: CAWSVMEGSNQPQHF. This chain connects TRBV30 to TRBJ1-5; D uncertain. This CDR3 contains 15 residues. From germline, CDR1 is GTSNPN and CDR2 SVGIG (reference sequence). Between the trimmed V and J ends, which lost 0 bases and 0 bases, there was a span of 9 bases.

This chain uses TRBV4-1 with TRBJ1-4; D uncertain. Germline V lookup: CDR1 MGHRA, CDR2 YSYEKL. The CDR3 extends over 16 amino acids. V was shortened by 4 bases and J by 0 bases, with 12 bases between the two germline ends. The CDR3 coding sequence is TGCGCCAGCAGCCCCCCGGAGAGGGCAACTAATGAAAAACTGTTTTTT. It translates to CASSPPERATNEKLFF.